This is a list of T cell receptor beta chains from one sample in a study of cytomegalovirus exposure and HLA in healthy donors. The protocol was immunoSEQ multiplex PCR, while the TCRdb copy is restricted to in-frame clones and leaves out a portion. The table records roughly 110,000 clones, 77% of them present only once. The specimen sequenced was PBMCs. All receptors come from a middle-aged man in good health and CMV-seropositive. Both conserved end residues are part of each CDR3. Each record gives: V gene, CDR3 length, clone size, CDR3 protein. The size of a clone is reported for some rows only, either as once, few or many, or as a class for expanded clones.

>TRBV4-3|15|-
CASSQDRSRGPLQYF
>TRBV28|15|-
CASRRGGAGTGELFF
>TRBV11-2|15|-
CASSLERHRNSPLHF
>TRBV4-3|16|many
CASSQIAGSGANVLTF
>TRBV30|14|-
CAWSLGQGNQPQHF
>TRBV7-3|15|-
CASSNPGQMTYEQYF
>TRBV7-3|11|-
CSSSQGDEQFF
>TRBV18|15|-
CASSNPQKGVNIQYF
>TRBV6-1|14|-
CASSVVTGANVLTF
>TRBV18|15|once
CASSPGPSSGNTIYF
>TRBV7-6|16|-
CASSGRLAESYNEQFF
>TRBV6-1|13|-
CASKEGMDTEAFF
>TRBV5-1|14|-
CASSLPSSSAEQYF
>TRBV7-2|14|-
CASSSQGPNTEAFF
>TRBV11-2|14|few
CASSLGQVESPLHF
>TRBV10-2|14|-
CAASHGSTHYEQYF
>TRBV9|14|-
CASGGGQHNEKLFF
>TRBV7-9|13|-
CASSLVDLTEQFF
>TRBV13|13|-
CASSSGTLYEQYF
>TRBV5-8|17|-
CASSPQKTSGDPGELFF
>TRBV15|14|once
CATSRGGQSDTQYF
>TRBV4-1|20|-
CASSQEELAGGLTSLDTQYF
>TRBV27|16|-
CASSFFSGGRWETQYF
>TRBV11-1|16|-
CASSFRRTGGGEKLFF
>TRBV28|14|-
CASVGLQSTDTQYF
>TRBV6-5|16|-
CASSYSGTAYNSPLHF
>TRBV5-1|15|-
CASSHGTGDNSPLHF
>TRBV5-4|14|-
CASSSNTAYSEQFF
>TRBV28|13|-
CASSLSPLYEQYF
>TRBV18|13|-
CASSDRGDQPQHF
>TRBV5-1|13|-
CASSDVTGTEAFF
>TRBV2|15|-
CASSLDLPGDSPLHF
>TRBV5-1|16|-
CASSFQNTPGGNEQFF